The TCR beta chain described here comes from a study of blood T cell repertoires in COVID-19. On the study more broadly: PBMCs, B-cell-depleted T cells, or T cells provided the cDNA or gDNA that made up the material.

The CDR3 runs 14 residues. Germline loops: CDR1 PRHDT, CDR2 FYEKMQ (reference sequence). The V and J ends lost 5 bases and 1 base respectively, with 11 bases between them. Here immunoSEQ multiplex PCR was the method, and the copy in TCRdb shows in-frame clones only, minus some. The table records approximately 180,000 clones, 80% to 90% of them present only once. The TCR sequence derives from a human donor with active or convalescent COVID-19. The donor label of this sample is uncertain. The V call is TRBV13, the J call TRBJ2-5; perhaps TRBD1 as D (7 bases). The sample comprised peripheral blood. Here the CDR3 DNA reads TGTGCCAGCAGCCCGCGGGACAGCCAAGAGACCCAGTACTTC. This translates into CASSPRDSQETQYF.